This TCR beta chain was observed in a study of OX40 agonist ivuxolimab in advanced cancers. Looking at the study overall: The study treated patients with ivuxolimab, an agonistic anti-OX40 (CD134) antibody. While on treatment, patients had intravenous ivuxolimab at 0.01 to 10 mg/kg every 2 weeks. Patients were over 65% male with ages roughly 20 to 85, mean approximately 58.

Between the trimmed V and J ends, which lost 3 bases and 0 bases, there was a span of 12 bases. Germline CDR1 and CDR2: GTSNPN and SVGIG (reference sequence). This CDR3 comprises 14 residues. Prior autoimmune disease or systemic immunosuppression barred patients. Sequencing was performed with immunoSEQ multiplex PCR; in TCRdb, only in-frame clones are kept and a portion is missing. The sample contains roughly 23,000 clones, 75% to 85% of which appear only once. The chain employs TRBV30 and TRBJ2-7, with D maybe TRBD2 (5 bases). The sample consisted of CD4+ or CD8+ T cells sorted from blood, taken in a trial of the OX40 agonist ivuxolimab. This receptor was identified in an adult with an advanced solid tumor such as melanoma, head and neck, liver or kidney cancer. CDR3 nucleotide sequence: TGTGCCTGGAGAGGACTTTTTAGCTCCTACGAGCAGTACTTC. It specifies CAWRGLFSSYEQYF.